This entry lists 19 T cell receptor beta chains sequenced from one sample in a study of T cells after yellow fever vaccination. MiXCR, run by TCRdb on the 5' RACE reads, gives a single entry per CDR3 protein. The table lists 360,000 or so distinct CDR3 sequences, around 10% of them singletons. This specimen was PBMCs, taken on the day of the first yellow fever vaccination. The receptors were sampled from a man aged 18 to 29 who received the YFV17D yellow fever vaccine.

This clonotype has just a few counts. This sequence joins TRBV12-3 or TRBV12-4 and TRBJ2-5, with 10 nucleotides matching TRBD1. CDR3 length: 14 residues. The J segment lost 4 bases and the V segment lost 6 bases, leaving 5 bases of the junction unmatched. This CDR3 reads CASSTTGGRETQYF. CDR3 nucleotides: TGTGCCAGCAGCACGACAGGGGGCCGAGAGACCCAGTACTTC.

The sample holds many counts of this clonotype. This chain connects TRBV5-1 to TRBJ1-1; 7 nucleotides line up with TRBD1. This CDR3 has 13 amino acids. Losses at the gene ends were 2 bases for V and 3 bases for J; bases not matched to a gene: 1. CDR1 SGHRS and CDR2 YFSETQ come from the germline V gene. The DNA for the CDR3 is TGCGCCAGCAGCTTAACAGGGGACACTGAAGCTTTCTTT. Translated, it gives CASSLTGDTEAFF.

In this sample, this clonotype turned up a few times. This chain's CDR3 is CASSQEGDPTDTQYF. The CDR3 DNA follows: TGCGCCAGCAGCCAAGAGGGGGACCCCACAGATACGCAGTATTTT. J is TRBJ2-3 and V is TRBV4-3, with D perhaps assigned TRBD1 or TRBD2 (5 bases each). The germline V gene has CDR1 LGHNA and CDR2 YSLEER. Trimming took 0 bases from V and 2 from J, leaving 9 bases between them. The CDR3 is made up of 15 amino acids.

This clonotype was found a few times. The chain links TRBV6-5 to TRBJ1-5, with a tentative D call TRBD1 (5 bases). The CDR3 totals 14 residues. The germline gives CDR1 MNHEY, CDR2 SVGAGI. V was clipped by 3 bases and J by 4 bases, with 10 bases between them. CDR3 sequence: CASSYQGWNQPQHF. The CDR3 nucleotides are TGTGCCAGCAGTTATCAGGGTTGGAATCAGCCCCAGCATTTT.

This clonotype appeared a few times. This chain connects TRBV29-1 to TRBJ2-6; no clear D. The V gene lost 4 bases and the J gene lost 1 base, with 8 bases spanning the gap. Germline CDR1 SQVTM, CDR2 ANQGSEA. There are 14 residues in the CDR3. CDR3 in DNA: TGCAGCGTTGGGACGGAATCTGGGGCCAACGTCCTGACTTTC. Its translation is CSVGTESGANVLTF.

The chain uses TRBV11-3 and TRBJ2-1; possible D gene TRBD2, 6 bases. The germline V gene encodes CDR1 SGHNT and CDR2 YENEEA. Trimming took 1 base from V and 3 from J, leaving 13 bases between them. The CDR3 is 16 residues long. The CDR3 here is CASSLGSSAHYNEQFF. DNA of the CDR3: TGTGCCAGCAGCTTAGGTTCTAGCGCCCACTACAATGAGCAGTTCTTC.

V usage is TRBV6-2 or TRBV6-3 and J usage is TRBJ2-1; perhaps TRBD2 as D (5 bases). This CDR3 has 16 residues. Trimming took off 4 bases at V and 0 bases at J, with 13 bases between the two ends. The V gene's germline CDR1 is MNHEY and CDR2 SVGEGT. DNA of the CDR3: TGTGCCAGCAGTTCGGACTCGTCCCACTCCTACAATGAGCAGTTCTTC. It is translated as CASSSDSSHSYNEQFF.

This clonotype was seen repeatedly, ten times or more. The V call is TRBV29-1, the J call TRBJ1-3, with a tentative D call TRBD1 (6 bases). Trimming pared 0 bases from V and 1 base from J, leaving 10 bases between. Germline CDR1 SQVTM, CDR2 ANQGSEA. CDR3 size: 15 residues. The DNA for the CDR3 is TGCAGCGTTGAAGATCTAGGGGGATCTGGAAACACCATATATTTT. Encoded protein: CSVEDLGGSGNTIYF.

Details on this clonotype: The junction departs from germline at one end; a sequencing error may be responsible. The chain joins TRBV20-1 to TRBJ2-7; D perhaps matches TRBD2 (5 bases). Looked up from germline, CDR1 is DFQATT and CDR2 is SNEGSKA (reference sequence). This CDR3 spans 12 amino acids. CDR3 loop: CSARGKTYEQYF. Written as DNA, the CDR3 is TGCAGTGCCAGAGGGAAAACCTACGAGCAGTACTTC.

CDR3 sequence: CASSLETWSTEAFF. Written as DNA, the CDR3 is TGTGCCAGCAGCTTGGAGACTTGGAGCACTGAAGCTTTCTTT. The rearrangement links TRBV5-5 to TRBJ1-1; D unclear. The V gene's germline CDR1 is SGHKS and CDR2 YYEKEE (reference sequence). This CDR3 has 14 amino acids. The V gene lost 0 bases and the J gene lost 4 bases, with 10 bases spanning the gap. Combining the CDR3 with reference TRBV5-5 and TRBJ1-1 gives the whole variable domain DAGVTQSPTHLIKTRGQQVTLRCSPISGHKSVSWYQQVLGQGPQFIFQYYEKEERGRGNFPDRFSARQFPNYSSELNVNALLLGDSALYLCASSLETWSTEAFFGQGTRLTVV.

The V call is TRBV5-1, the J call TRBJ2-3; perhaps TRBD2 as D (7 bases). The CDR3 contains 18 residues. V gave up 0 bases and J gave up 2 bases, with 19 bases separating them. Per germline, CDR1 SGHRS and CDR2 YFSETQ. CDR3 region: CASSLAVAGAGYTDTQYF. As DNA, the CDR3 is TGCGCCAGCAGCTTGGCCGTGGCGGGGGCCGGTTACACAGATACGCAGTATTTT.

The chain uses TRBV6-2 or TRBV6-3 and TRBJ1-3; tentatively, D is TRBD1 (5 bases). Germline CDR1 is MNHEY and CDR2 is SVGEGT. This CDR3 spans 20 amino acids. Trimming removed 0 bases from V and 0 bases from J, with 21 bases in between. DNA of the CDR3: TGTGCCAGCAGTTACTCCACCGGGACGGATGACCCTAGCTCTGGAAACACCATATATTTT. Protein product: CASSYSTGTDDPSSGNTIYF.

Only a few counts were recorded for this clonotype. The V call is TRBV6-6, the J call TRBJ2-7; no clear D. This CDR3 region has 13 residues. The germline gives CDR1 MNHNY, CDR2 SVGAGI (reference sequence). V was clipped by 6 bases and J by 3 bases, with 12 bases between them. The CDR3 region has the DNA TGTGCCAGCAGAAGGACGGCTGTCTACGAGCAGTACGTC. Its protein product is CASRRTAVYEQYV.

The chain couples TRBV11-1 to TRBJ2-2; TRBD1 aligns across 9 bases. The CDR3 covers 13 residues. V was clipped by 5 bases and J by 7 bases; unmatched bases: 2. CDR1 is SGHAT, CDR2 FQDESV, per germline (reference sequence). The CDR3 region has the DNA TGTGCCAGCAGCCACAGGGGGCTCGGGGAGCTGTTTTTT. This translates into CASSHRGLGELFF.

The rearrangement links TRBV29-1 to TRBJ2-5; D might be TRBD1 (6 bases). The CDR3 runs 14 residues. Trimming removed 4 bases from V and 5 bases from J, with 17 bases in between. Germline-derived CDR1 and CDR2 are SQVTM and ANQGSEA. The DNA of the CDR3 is TGCAGCGTTGTACCCGCAGGGGAAGGGGAGACCCAGTACTTC. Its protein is CSVVPAGEGETQYF. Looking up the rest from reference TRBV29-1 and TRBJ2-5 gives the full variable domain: SAVISQKPSRDICQRGTSLTIQCQVDSQVTMMFWYRQQPGQSLTLIATANQGSEATYESGFVIDKFPISRPNLTFSTLTVSNMSPEDSSIYLCSVVPAGEGETQYFGPGTRLLVL.

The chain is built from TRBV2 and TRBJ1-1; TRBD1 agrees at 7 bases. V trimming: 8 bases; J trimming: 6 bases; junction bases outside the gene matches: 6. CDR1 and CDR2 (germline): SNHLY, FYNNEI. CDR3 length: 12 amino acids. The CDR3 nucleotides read TGTGCCAGCGGACAGGTCTGCGCTGAAGCTTTCTTT. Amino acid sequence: CASGQVCAEAFF.

The CDR3 DNA reads as TGCGCCAGCAGCTTGGCAACCAGCGGGAATGAGCAGTTCTTC. Translated: CASSLATSGNEQFF. The chain employs TRBV5-1 and TRBJ2-1; D possibly corresponds to TRBD2 (6 bases). V dropped 0 bases and J dropped 7 bases, with 11 bases sitting between them. This CDR3 spans 14 amino acids. In germline, CDR1 is SGHRS, CDR2 YFSETQ.

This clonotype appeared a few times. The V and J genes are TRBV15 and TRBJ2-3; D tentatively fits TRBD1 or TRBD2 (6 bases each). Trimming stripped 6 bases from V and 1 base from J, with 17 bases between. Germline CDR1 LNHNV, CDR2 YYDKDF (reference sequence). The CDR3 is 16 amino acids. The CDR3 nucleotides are TGTGCCACCAGGGAACTAAACGGGGGCGGCACAGATACGCAGTATTTT. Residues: CATRELNGGGTDTQYF.

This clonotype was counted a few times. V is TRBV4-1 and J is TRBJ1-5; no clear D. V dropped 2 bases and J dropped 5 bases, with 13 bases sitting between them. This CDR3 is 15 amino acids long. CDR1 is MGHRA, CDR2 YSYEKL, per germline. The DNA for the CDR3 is TGCGCCAGCAGCCAACAGACAAATAGTGATCAGCCCCAGCATTTT. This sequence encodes CASSQQTNSDQPQHF.